The 31 T cell receptor beta chains below were found in one sample sequenced in a study of blood T cells in healthy people across ages. Then a second PCR, running roughly 7 to 11 cycles, was carried out with a sample-barcoded 5' primer and a J-beta primer mix. TCRdb used MiXCR to reprocess the 5' RACE reads, holding one entry per CDR3 protein. This table has 1.2 million to 1.5 million distinct CDR3 sequences, about 43% appearing once. The source material was blood. The receptors stem from a woman younger than 35 in good health.

The V and J genes are TRBV27 and TRBJ1-4, with TRBD1 matching 7 bases. Germline values: CDR1 MNHEY, CDR2 SMNVEV (reference sequence). There are 14 residues in the CDR3. Germline trimming cut 5 bases from V and 8 bases from J; bases unmatched to any gene: 8. The CDR3 sequence is CASSPTGLREKLFF. CDR3 coding DNA: TGTGCCAGCAGTCCGACAGGGTTAAGAGAAAAACTGTTTTTT.

Turning to this clonotype: A much larger clone differs from this one at a single base, so this may be a read error. The genes are TRBV29-1 and TRBJ2-3; 12 positions match TRBD1. The CDR3 has 14 amino acids. V shed 4 bases, J shed 10 bases, and the junction held 9 bases outside the gene matches. Germline values: CDR1 SQVTM, CDR2 ANQGSEA. CDR3 amino acids: CSVGRDRGQDPQYF. Here the CDR3 DNA reads TGCAGCGTTGGCCGGGACAGGGGGCAGGATCCGCAGTATTTT.

The chain carries TRBV30 and TRBJ2-3, with D perhaps assigned TRBD1 or TRBD2 (6 bases each). The length of the CDR3 is 14 residues. V gave up 5 bases and J gave up 6 bases, with 18 bases separating them. Germline V gives CDR1 GTSNPN, CDR2 SVGIG (reference sequence). The CDR3 DNA is TGTGCCTGGGGGGGCAGCGGGCGCTGGGATACGCAGTATTTT. Translation: CAWGGSGRWDTQYF. Full variable domain (remainder filled in from reference TRBV30 and TRBJ2-3): SQTIHQWPATLVQPVGSPLSLECTVEGTSNPNLYWYRQAAGRGLQLLFYSVGIGQISSEVPQNLSASRPQDRQFILSSKKLLLSDSGFYLCAWGGSGRWDTQYFGPGTRLTVL.

The chain employs TRBV12-3 or TRBV12-4 and TRBJ2-1; D remains ambiguous. TRBJ2-7 explains the end of the DNA better; the J call may be wrong. The CDR3 contains 14 residues. CDR3 loop: CASHNRAASNEQYF. The CDR3 coding sequence is TGTGCCAGCCATAATCGGGCGGCGTCGAATGAGCAGTACTTC.

The rearrangement links TRBV29-1 to TRBJ2-3, with D possibly TRBD1 on 5 matching bases. Per germline, CDR1 SQVTM and CDR2 ANQGSEA. V lost 6 bases and J 0 bases, leaving 16 bases between the germline ends. There are 15 residues in the CDR3. The CDR3 coding sequence is TGCAGCGTCTGGACATGGGCGTCTAGCACAGATACGCAGTATTTT. Amino acid sequence: CSVWTWASSTDTQYF.

A few counts support this clonotype. The chain recombines TRBV7-9 with TRBJ2-1; D gene ambiguous. Matching the DNA end better, TRBJ2-7 makes the J call doubtful. The CDR3 extends over 18 amino acids. CDR1 SEHNR and CDR2 FQNEAQ come from the germline V gene (reference sequence). CDR3: CASSSPGDAKSSYNEQYF. The DNA of the CDR3 is TGTGCCAGCAGCTCCCCCGGAGATGCTAAGAGCTCCTACAATGAGCAGTACTTC.

This chain uses TRBV3-1 with TRBJ2-3, with TRBD2 matching over 13 bases. CDR3 length: 20 residues. Germline trimming cut 2 bases from V and 0 bases from J; bases unmatched to any gene: 11. Germline CDR1 LGHDT, CDR2 YNNKEL (reference sequence). CDR3 loop: CASSQSYMWGLAGSTDTQYF. CDR3 in DNA: TGTGCCAGCAGCCAATCCTACATGTGGGGACTAGCGGGGAGCACAGATACGCAGTATTTT.

This clonotype appeared a few times. The chain has TRBV29-1 and TRBJ2-1, with TRBD1 as a possible D gene (5 bases). CDR1 is SQVTM, CDR2 ANQGSEA, per germline. The ends were cut back, 4 bases at V and 13 bases at J, with 17 bases in the middle. The CDR3 contains 12 residues. Written as DNA, the CDR3 is TGCAGCGTTGGACAGCCTCAAGAGACCCAGTTCTTC. Its protein product is CSVGQPQETQFF.

This sequence joins TRBV30 and TRBJ2-3; the match to TRBD1 covers 9 bases. This CDR3 spans 16 amino acids. Trimming removed 3 bases from V and 4 bases from J; junction bases left unmatched: 11. Germline CDR1 GTSNPN, CDR2 SVGIG (reference sequence). This CDR3 reads CAWSWTGVKKADTQYF. CDR3 nucleotide sequence: TGTGCCTGGAGCTGGACAGGGGTAAAGAAGGCAGATACGCAGTATTTT.

The V call is TRBV12-3 or TRBV12-4, the J call TRBJ1-2; the D is unclear. The V and J ends lost 3 bases and 0 bases respectively, with 17 bases between them. The CDR3 has 17 amino acids. CDR3 protein: CASSFREGWSTNYGYTF. The CDR3 bases are TGTGCCAGCAGTTTCCGTGAAGGGTGGAGTACTAACTATGGCTACACCTTC.

This clonotype occurred a few times. The chain is built from TRBV7-2 and TRBJ1-1; no reliable D call. Germline loops: CDR1 SGHTA, CDR2 FQGNSA. Trimming cost V 0 bases and J 1 base, with 9 bases left between them. The length of the CDR3 is 15 residues. This CDR3 reads CASSLAKEGNTEAFF. CDR3 nucleotide sequence: TGTGCCAGCAGCTTAGCTAAGGAGGGGAACACTGAAGCTTTCTTT.

This clonotype was detected only a few times. The chain recombines TRBV18 with TRBJ2-5; perhaps TRBD2 as D (6 bases). The CDR3 spans 14 residues. The germline V gene has CDR1 KGHSH and CDR2 LQKENI. Trimming cost V 2 bases and J 11 bases, with 18 bases left between them. CDR3 bases: TGTGCCAGCTCACCAGAATCGGGCGGCCTAGCGCAGTACTTC. Translated, it gives CASSPESGGLAQYF.

This clonotype was counted only a few times. The chain couples TRBV20-1 to TRBJ2-5; D remains unclear. This CDR3 region has 16 residues. Germline V gene data show CDR1 as DFQATT and CDR2 as SNEGSKA (reference sequence). V was trimmed by 0 bases and J by 3 bases, leaving 17 bases between them. As DNA, the CDR3 is TGCAGTGCTAGAGACTACGGTCAGCTACTAAAAGAGACCCAGTACTTC. It specifies CSARDYGQLLKETQYF.

This clonotype was observed a handful of times. This chain uses TRBV28 with TRBJ2-2, with TRBD1 identical over 7 bases. The ends lost 10 bases at V and 0 bases at J; junction bases unmatched: 5. Germline loops: CDR1 MDHEN, CDR2 SYDVKM. The CDR3 is made up of 14 amino acids. CDR3 coding DNA: TGTGCCATCCTGACAGGGACGAACACCGGGGAGCTGTTTTTT. This translates into CAILTGTNTGELFF. The complete variable domain, with remaining parts taken from reference TRBV28 and TRBJ2-2, reads DVKVTQSSRYLVKRTGEKVFLECVQDMDHENMFWYRQDPGLGLRLIYFSYDVKMKEKGDIPEGYSVSREKKERFSLILESASTNQTSMYLCAILTGTNTGELFFGEGSRLTVL.

This clonotype has a single count. The chain couples TRBV30 to TRBJ1-6; D is perhaps TRBD1 (6 bases). The CDR3 runs 12 residues. From germline, CDR1 is GTSNPN and CDR2 SVGIG (reference sequence). The V gene lost 7 bases and the J gene lost 12 bases, with 16 bases spanning the gap. The CDR3 protein is CASRRKGGPLHF. The DNA for the CDR3 is TGTGCCTCAAGGCGGAAGGGGGGACCCCTCCACTTT. Full variable domain (rest looked up from reference TRBV30 and TRBJ1-6): SQTIHQWPATLVQPVGSPLSLECTVEGTSNPNLYWYRQAAGRGLQLLFYSVGIGQISSEVPQNLSASRPQDRQFILSSKKLLLSDSGFYLCASRRKGGPLHFGNGTRLTVT.

This chain joins TRBV10-3 and TRBJ2-5, with a possible D match to TRBD1 (6 bases). Germline V CDR1 and CDR2: ENHRY, SYGVKD. CDR3 length equals 15 residues. V dropped 4 bases and J dropped 2 bases, with 14 bases sitting between them. The CDR3 DNA reads as TGTGCCATCAGTGGCTCTGCTGACAGGCAAGAGACCCAGTACTTC. Protein sequence: CAISGSADRQETQYF.

V usage is TRBV6-1 and J usage is TRBJ1-1, with 7 bases fitting TRBD1. In germline, CDR1 is MNHNS, CDR2 SASEGT. This CDR3 has 17 residues. Trimming removed 11 bases from V and 1 base from J; junction bases left unmatched: 19. This CDR3 reads CAAGEGTVYLENTEAFF. Here the CDR3 DNA reads TGTGCCGCTGGGGAAGGGACAGTTTATTTAGAGAACACTGAAGCTTTCTTT.

The chain has TRBV12-5 and TRBJ2-3; no firm D call. The germline CDR1 and CDR2 sequences are LGHNT and FRNRAP. This CDR3 has 13 amino acids. The V and J ends lost 5 bases and 4 bases respectively, with 10 bases between them. The CDR3: CASGLESADTQYF. CDR3 coding DNA: TGTGCTAGTGGTCTTGAGAGTGCAGATACGCAGTATTTT.

The rearrangement uses TRBV7-2 and TRBJ2-2, with TRBD1 matching 9 bases. V was clipped by 5 bases and J by 6 bases; unmatched bases: 7. The germline V gene encodes CDR1 SGHTA and CDR2 FQGNSA. This CDR3 is built from 15 residues. CDR3 DNA sequence: TGTGCCAGCAGCCCGGACAGGGGAGCGGCCGGGGAGCTGTTTTTT. It specifies CASSPDRGAAGELFF.

The chain is built from TRBV3-1 and TRBJ2-1; possibly TRBD2 for D (6 bases). With 4 bases removed from V and 4 bases from J, the gap between germline ends came to 14 bases. Germline V gives CDR1 LGHDT, CDR2 YNNKEL (reference sequence). The CDR3 runs to 15 residues. The CDR3 loop reads CASSPNSGEYNEQFF. CDR3 DNA sequence: TGTGCCAGCAGCCCAAACTCGGGGGAGTACAATGAGCAGTTCTTC.

The chain is built from TRBV29-1 and TRBJ2-7; D is perhaps TRBD1 (7 bases). The germline CDR1 and CDR2 sequences are SQVTM and ANQGSEA. Trimming shortened V by 6 bases and J by 4 bases, and 16 bases separated the two germline ends. The CDR3 spans 13 residues. The CDR3 nucleotides read TGCAGCGTCGCCGAGACAGGGAGGTACGAGCAGTACTTC. This codes for CSVAETGRYEQYF.

This clonotype appeared a few times. The V call is TRBV29-1, the J call TRBJ2-7; TRBD1 matches 9 bases. V lost 6 bases, J lost 3 bases, and 9 bases stayed unmatched. This CDR3 comprises 14 residues. Germline V gene data show CDR1 as SQVTM and CDR2 as ANQGSEA. CDR3 residues: CSVANTGGGYEQYF. The CDR3 DNA sequence: TGCAGCGTGGCAAATACAGGGGGCGGCTACGAGCAGTACTTC.

This clonotype was seen at least ten times. This sequence joins TRBV7-9 and TRBJ1-2; 7 bases agree with TRBD1. The CDR3 sequence is 13 residues long. V lost 4 bases, J lost 3 bases, and 2 bases stayed unmatched. The V gene's germline CDR1 is SEHNR and CDR2 FQNEAQ (reference sequence). The chain's CDR3 is CASSSTGDYGYTF. In DNA, the CDR3 is TGTGCCAGCAGCTCAACAGGGGACTATGGCTACACCTTC.

V and J are TRBV28 and TRBJ1-5; D possibly corresponds to TRBD1 (5 bases). CDR1 MDHEN and CDR2 SYDVKM come from the germline V gene. V lost 3 bases and J 8 bases, leaving 20 bases between the germline ends. This CDR3 contains 16 residues. The CDR3 sequence is CASSFRGDGGPKPQHF. As DNA, the CDR3 is TGTGCCAGCAGTTTTCGTGGGGATGGGGGTCCAAAGCCCCAGCATTTT.

The chain carries TRBV3-1 and TRBJ2-7, with D perhaps given as TRBD1 or TRBD2 (6 bases each). Germline CDR1 and CDR2: LGHDT and YNNKEL (reference sequence). V dropped 3 bases and J dropped 2 bases, with 11 bases sitting between them. The CDR3 consists of 14 residues. DNA of the CDR3: TGTGCCAGCAGCCACGAGGGGGGTACCTACGAGCAGTACTTC. Translation gives CASSHEGGTYEQYF.

This chain joins TRBV6-2 or TRBV6-3 and TRBJ2-4; tentative D call: TRBD1 (6 bases). CDR1 and CDR2 (germline): MNHEY, SVGEGT. Trimming pared 7 bases from V and 0 bases from J, leaving 19 bases between. The CDR3 sequence is 17 residues long. CDR3 bases: TGTGCCAGCACTCTAGGACAGACTCTCCTAGCCAAAAACATTCAGTACTTC. Translating gives CASTLGQTLLAKNIQYF.

The chain is built from TRBV7-9 and TRBJ2-1; D is unresolved. The germline gives CDR1 SEHNR, CDR2 FQNEAQ (reference sequence). Trimming took off 5 bases at V and 1 base at J, with 12 bases between the two ends. The CDR3 spans 15 residues. CDR3 loop: CASSMALTSYNEQFF. The CDR3 region has the DNA TGTGCCAGCAGCATGGCCCTCACGTCCTACAATGAGCAGTTCTTC.

In this sample, this clonotype turned up once. The rearrangement joins TRBV9 to TRBJ2-3; D perhaps matches TRBD2 (6 bases). Germline-derived CDR1 and CDR2 are SGDLS and YYNGEE. The V and J ends lost 0 bases and 10 bases respectively, with 21 bases between them. The CDR3 sequence is 16 residues long. The CDR3 reads CASSVEGRSEGTPQYF. The CDR3 DNA reads as TGTGCCAGCAGCGTAGAGGGTCGGTCGGAGGGGACCCCGCAGTATTTT. The complete variable domain, with remaining parts taken from reference TRBV9 and TRBJ2-3, reads DSGVTQTPKHLITATGQRVTLRCSPRSGDLSVYWYQQSLDQGLQFLIQYYNGEERAKGNILERFSAQQFPDLHSELNLSSLELGDSALYFCASSVEGRSEGTPQYFGPGTRLTVL.

Turning to this clonotype: One end of the junction varies from germline; a read error may be responsible. V gene TRBV6-6 combines with J gene TRBJ2-7; TRBD2 matches at 12 bases. The CDR3 is 16 amino acids. The germline V gene has CDR1 MNHNY and CDR2 SVGAGI (reference sequence). The CDR3 DNA reads as TGTGTCAGCCGCACCAGACTAGCGGGAGCCTCCTACGAGCAGTACTTC. Encoded protein: CVSRTRLAGASYEQYF.

The rearrangement links TRBV2 to TRBJ2-1, with 13 bases fitting TRBD2. Trimming took 7 bases from V and 6 from J; bases not matched to a gene: 9. Germline-derived CDR1 and CDR2 are SNHLY and FYNNEI. The CDR3 is 16 residues long. CDR3 sequence (DNA): TGTGCCAGCATATCCGTGGGGACTAGCGGGGTCAATGAGCAGTTCTTC. Translating gives CASISVGTSGVNEQFF.

There are a few counts of this clonotype. The chain links TRBV20-1 to TRBJ2-3; TRBD1 or TRBD2 may be the D gene (6 bases each). The CDR3 is made up of 14 amino acids. The germline V gene encodes CDR1 DFQATT and CDR2 SNEGSKA (reference sequence). V lost 6 bases and J 0 bases, leaving 13 bases between the germline ends. CDR3 protein: CSALRGLSTDTQYF. The CDR3 DNA is TGCAGTGCGCTACGGGGGCTTAGCACAGATACGCAGTATTTT.